One T cell receptor beta chain is described in this entry. Its matching antigen is unknown. This record belongs to a study of beta chain features in type 1 diabetes. Study findings and constraints: The naive, central memory and Treg TCRB repertoires showed an apparent similarity that was greater among patients than among healthy donors. The influence of HLA type on TCRB rearrangement stayed undetermined.

Expressed TCRB transcripts were sequenced, since all the RNA that had been isolated was reverse transcribed. Only in-frame clones appear in the TCRdb table, and some are missing; sequencing was by immunoSEQ multiplex PCR. There are around 99,000 clones in the sample; approximately 39% occur only once, and more than 0.06% lies in the top ten. Germline-derived CDR1 and CDR2 are KGHSH and LQKENI. V shed 6 bases, J shed 5 bases, and the junction held 8 bases outside the gene matches. This CDR3 spans 15 amino acids. Sequencing used stem cell memory CD4+ T cells from blood. The receptor was derived from a woman aged 18-29 years in good health. The chain links TRBV18 to TRBJ1-5; 9 nucleotides line up with TRBD1. The CDR3 loop reads CASSPTGGIDQPQHF. CDR3 sequence (DNA): TGTGCCAGCTCGCCTACAGGGGGCATAGATCAGCCCCAGCATTTT.